The rows below give T cell receptor beta chains drawn from one sample of a study of T cells in localized non-small cell lung cancer. Data came from immunoSEQ multiplex PCR; TCRdb stores just in-frame clones and leaves some out. Here the sample spans tens of thousands of clones, 89% being singletons. Sequencing used peripheral blood, obtained before any cancer treatment. These TCRs come from a man aged 40-75 years with stage I squamous cell lung carcinoma. The CDR3 runs from the conserved cysteine through the conserved F or W. D genes are given only for firm matches. Expanded clones get a size class; other rows say once, few or many, or leave the size out.

clone size: -
D gene: -
J gene: TRBJ1-1
V gene: TRBV27
CDR3 protein: CASSPYGRGNTEAFF
CDR3 DNA: TGTGCCAGCAGTCCCTATGGAAGGGGGAACACTGAAGCTTTCTTT

clone size: -
D gene: TRBD1
J gene: TRBJ1-3
V gene: TRBV28
CDR3 protein: CASSPRQGWGNTIYF
CDR3 DNA: TGTGCCAGCAGTCCCAGACAGGGTTGGGGAAACACCATATATTTT

clone size: -
D gene: -
J gene: TRBJ1-5
V gene: TRBV23-1
CDR3 protein: CASSQSISHSRLPGDQPQHF
CDR3 DNA: TGCGCCAGCAGTCAATCGATTTCGCACAGCCGCCTTCCTGGCGATCAGCCCCAGCATTTT

clone size: -
D gene: -
J gene: TRBJ1-4
V gene: TRBV7-2
CDR3 protein: CASSFRDRGEKLFF
CDR3 DNA: TGTGCCAGCAGCTTTCGGGATCGGGGAGAAAAACTGTTTTTT

clone size: -
D gene: -
J gene: TRBJ1-5
V gene: TRBV7-9
CDR3 protein: CASSFGEQPQHF
CDR3 DNA: TGTGCCAGCAGCTTTGGGGAGCAGCCCCAGCATTTT

clone size: -
D gene: TRBD1
J gene: TRBJ2-7
V gene: TRBV6-1
CDR3 protein: CASSDAGGYEQYF
CDR3 DNA: TGTGCCAGCAGTGACGCAGGGGGCTACGAGCAGTACTTC

clone size: -
D gene: -
J gene: TRBJ2-2
V gene: TRBV5-6
CDR3 protein: CASSHGTTGELFF
CDR3 DNA: TGTGCCAGCAGCCACGGGACCACCGGGGAGCTGTTTTTT

clone size: -
D gene: -
J gene: TRBJ1-6
V gene: TRBV2
CDR3 protein: CASSLSRTRDLSPLHF
CDR3 DNA: TGTGCCAGCAGTCTCTCCCGAACCCGGGACCTTTCACCCCTCCACTTT

clone size: once
D gene: -
J gene: TRBJ2-2
V gene: TRBV12-2
CDR3 protein: CASRSPNVAGEGGELFF
CDR3 DNA: TGTGCAAGTCGCTCCCCTAATGTAGCGGGGGAGGGCGGGGAGCTGTTTTTT

clone size: -
D gene: TRBD2
J gene: TRBJ2-3
V gene: TRBV30
CDR3 protein: CAWSVRRGGTSLDTQYF
CDR3 DNA: TGTGCCTGGAGTGTACGTCGCGGGGGAACCTCACTCGATACGCAGTATTTT

clone size: -
D gene: TRBD1
J gene: TRBJ2-3
V gene: TRBV5-5
CDR3 protein: CASSVQTGGTDTQYF
CDR3 DNA: TGTGCCAGCAGCGTACAGACAGGGGGAACAGATACGCAGTATTTT

clone size: -
D gene: -
J gene: TRBJ1-5
V gene: TRBV19
CDR3 protein: CASSIPTGQPQHF
CDR3 DNA: TGTGCCAGTAGTATCCCGACAGGACAGCCCCAGCATTTT

clone size: -
D gene: -
J gene: TRBJ1-1
V gene: TRBV7-5
CDR3 protein: CASSLGGTANTEAFF
CDR3 DNA: TGTGCCAGCAGCTTAGGAGGGACAGCTAACACTGAAGCTTTCTTT

clone size: -
D gene: TRBD1
J gene: TRBJ1-2
V gene: TRBV6-5
CDR3 protein: CANSSQGERGYTF
CDR3 DNA: TGTGCCAACAGTTCCCAGGGGGAGAGAGGCTACACCTTC

clone size: -
D gene: -
J gene: TRBJ1-4
V gene: TRBV28
CDR3 protein: CAHRSRWNEKLFF
CDR3 DNA: TGTGCCCACCGGTCCCGGTGGAATGAAAAACTGTTTTTT

clone size: -
D gene: -
J gene: TRBJ2-3
V gene: TRBV7-9
CDR3 protein: CASSLQGTDTQYF
CDR3 DNA: TGTGCCAGCAGCTTACAGGGCACAGATACGCAGTATTTT

clone size: few
D gene: -
J gene: TRBJ1-6
V gene: TRBV5-1
CDR3 protein: CASSSGQLNSPLHF
CDR3 DNA: TGCGCCAGCAGCTCAGGACAGCTTAATTCACCCCTCCACTTT

clone size: -
D gene: TRBD1
J gene: TRBJ1-4
V gene: TRBV6-1
CDR3 protein: CAHRGPYNEKLFF
CDR3 DNA: TGTGCCCACAGGGGGCCTTATAATGAAAAACTGTTTTTT

clone size: -
D gene: -
J gene: TRBJ2-1
V gene: TRBV7-3
CDR3 protein: CASSLSPGSNEQFF
CDR3 DNA: TGTGCCAGCAGCTTAAGCCCAGGATCCAATGAGCAGTTCTTC

clone size: -
D gene: -
J gene: TRBJ1-6
V gene: TRBV4-2
CDR3 protein: CASSQDGNSPLHF
CDR3 DNA: TGTGCCAGCAGCCAAGATGGAAACTCACCCCTCCACTTT

clone size: few
D gene: -
J gene: TRBJ1-6
V gene: TRBV7-9
CDR3 protein: CASTTRGESPLHF
CDR3 DNA: TGTGCCAGCACTACTAGGGGTGAATCACCCCTCCACTTT

clone size: -
D gene: TRBD2
J gene: TRBJ2-3
V gene: TRBV4-1
CDR3 protein: CASSQLSGSTDTQYF
CDR3 DNA: TGCGCCAGCAGCCAACTTAGCGGGAGTACAGATACGCAGTATTTT

clone size: -
D gene: TRBD1
J gene: TRBJ1-1
V gene: TRBV28
CDR3 protein: CASSLWTGGEAFF
CDR3 DNA: TGTGCCAGCAGTTTATGGACAGGGGGGGAAGCTTTCTTT

clone size: few
D gene: -
J gene: TRBJ1-3
V gene: TRBV7-9
CDR3 protein: CASTNSGNTIYF
CDR3 DNA: TGTGCCAGCACCAACTCTGGAAACACCATATATTTT

clone size: -
D gene: -
J gene: TRBJ1-5
V gene: TRBV5-6
CDR3 protein: CASSPGLYSNQPQHF
CDR3 DNA: TGTGCCAGCAGCCCGGGACTATATAGCAATCAGCCCCAGCATTTT

clone size: -
D gene: -
J gene: TRBJ1-6
V gene: TRBV11-2
CDR3 protein: CASSSASGRINSPLHF
CDR3 DNA: TGTGCCAGCAGCTCTGCGTCGGGACGGATTAATTCACCCCTCCACTTT

clone size: -
D gene: -
J gene: TRBJ1-1
V gene: TRBV6-5
CDR3 protein: CASSPGGTEAFF
CDR3 DNA: TGTGCCAGCAGTCCCGGAGGGACTGAAGCTTTCTTT